Presented here are 4 T cell receptor beta chains from one specimen sequenced in a study of post-analysis software for immune sequencing data. Broader study findings: Patients showed TRBV5-6, TRBV5-1 and TRBV20-1 among about five TRBV segments more frequent than in controls.

Researchers reported that TCR beta cDNA libraries carried unique molecular identifiers. TCRdb analysed the PCR reads with MiXCR anew, one entry per CDR3 protein. Among 750,000 to 900,000 distinct CDR3 sequences, roughly 46% were seen once, and the ten largest hold just under 5%. Their antigens remain unidentified. The sequencing input was blood. Receptors were obtained from a girl between 10 and 17 years old with multiple sclerosis.

This clonotype was picked up a small number of times. The chain carries TRBV7-9 and TRBJ1-2; D remains unclear. The CDR3 sequence is 15 residues long. The germline V and J ends were trimmed by 4 bases and 5 bases, with 17 bases remaining between them. Per the germline V gene, CDR1 is SEHNR and CDR2 is FQNEAQ (reference sequence). The CDR3 DNA reads TGTGCCAGCAGCTCAGACGGGTTTATGGGTTATGGCTACACCTTC. The encoded protein is CASSSDGFMGYGYTF.

The chain uses TRBV27 and TRBJ2-3; weak D call: TRBD2 (6 bases). CDR1 and CDR2 from the germline V gene are MNHEY and SMNVEV (reference sequence). This CDR3 comprises 13 residues. With 5 bases removed from V and 6 bases from J, the gap between germline ends came to 12 bases. The CDR3 coding sequence is TGTGCCAGCAGTCGTGACAGCGGGGATACGCAGTATTTT. It specifies CASSRDSGDTQYF.

The rearrangement uses TRBV15 and TRBJ2-2; D may correspond to TRBD1 or TRBD2 (6 bases each). V gave up 0 bases and J gave up 5 bases, with 16 bases separating them. CDR3 size: 17 residues. The germline V gene has CDR1 LNHNV and CDR2 YYDKDF (reference sequence). CDR3 coding DNA: TGTGCCACCAGCAGAGATCAGGGGCAGGGGAGGACCGGGGAGCTGTTTTTT. Its translation is CATSRDQGQGRTGELFF.

This chain uses TRBV9 with TRBJ2-7; D is possibly TRBD1 (7 bases). The germline V gene has CDR1 SGDLS and CDR2 YYNGEE. This CDR3 is 15 amino acids long. Trimming took 4 bases from V and 4 from J, leaving 18 bases between them. The CDR3 loop reads CASSPPGGGFYEQYF. For the CDR3, the DNA is TGTGCCAGCAGCCCACCTGGAGGGGGCTTTTACGAGCAGTACTTC.